The T cell receptor (beta chain) described here comes from a study of control samples from healthy donors and cancer patients. The CDR3 has 17 residues. CDR1 is SEHNR, CDR2 FQNEAQ, per germline (reference sequence). V was shortened by 5 bases and J by 3 bases, with 19 bases between the two germline ends. Assay used: immunoSEQ multiplex PCR; TCRdb lists only in-frame clones, some missing. The sample consists of under 150,000 clones, 85% to 95% of them appearing once. The V and J genes are TRBV7-9 and TRBJ2-2, with D perhaps assigned TRBD1 or TRBD2 (6 bases each). The clonotype originates from a man aged 45-60 years with head and neck cancer. Sequencing input: PBMCs. CDR3 in amino acids: CASSQRAGTTYTGELFF. The CDR3 nucleotides read TGTGCCAGCAGCCAACGGGCGGGGACAACGTACACCGGGGAGCTGTTTTTT.